This T cell receptor beta chain was recovered during a study of control samples from healthy donors and cancer patients. Produced via immunoSEQ multiplex PCR; TCRdb's table is partial and in-frame only. The sample holds about 140,000 clones, 91% seen once. V was cut by 1 base and J by 2 bases, with 14 bases left in between. The CDR3 is 16 amino acids. Germline V gene sequence: CDR1 SGDLS, CDR2 YYNGEE. The receptor comes from a man between 18 and 29 years old in good health. The genes are TRBV9 and TRBJ2-3, with D possibly TRBD2 on 6 matching bases. The sequencing input was blood. CDR3 bases: TGTGCCAGCAGCGTACATAGTGGGACTGTCACAGATACGCAGTATTTT. It translates to CASSVHSGTVTDTQYF. The full variable domain, with the rest looked up from reference TRBV9 and TRBJ2-3, is DSGVTQTPKHLITATGQRVTLRCSPRSGDLSVYWYQQSLDQGLQFLIQYYNGEERAKGNILERFSAQQFPDLHSELNLSSLELGDSALYFCASSVHSGTVTDTQYFGPGTRLTVL.